Below are 11 T cell receptor beta chains sequenced from a single sample in a study of blood T cells in healthy people across ages. Alongside a J-beta primer mix, a sample-barcoded 5' primer served in a second PCR lasting roughly 7 to 11 cycles. TCRdb itself ran the 5' RACE reads through MiXCR, one entry per CDR3 protein. The data contain about 1,600,000 distinct CDR3 sequences, about 40% of them seen just once; the ten biggest clones take up around 8%. The sequencing input was blood. All receptors derive from a woman aged 18-35 years in good health.

This clonotype was observed once. The chain uses TRBV11-2 and TRBJ2-7; the match to TRBD2 covers 9 bases. Germline CDR1 is SGHAT and CDR2 is FQNNGV. This CDR3 has 17 residues. J was trimmed by 0 bases and V by 0 bases; bases with no gene match: 6. DNA for the CDR3: TGTGCCAGCAGCTTAGAGTCCCTAGCGGGAAGCTCCTACGAGCAGTACTTC. Residues: CASSLESLAGSSYEQYF.

J is TRBJ2-7 and V is TRBV7-8; the D gene could be TRBD1 or TRBD2 (6 bases each). Trimming removed 5 bases at V and 2 bases at J, with 13 bases between. Germline CDR1 is SGHVS and CDR2 is FQNEAQ. This CDR3 has 14 residues. CDR3 sequence reads: CASSPEGGTYEQYF. For the CDR3, the DNA is TGTGCCAGCAGCCCCGAAGGGGGGACCTACGAGCAGTACTTC.

The chain couples TRBV27 to TRBJ1-1; D may be TRBD1 (5 bases). The CDR3 totals 11 residues. Germline CDR1 reads MNHEY; CDR2 reads SMNVEV (reference sequence). Written as DNA, the CDR3 is TGTGCTGCGGGGGTAAACACTGAAGCTTTCTTT. Its protein is CAAGVNTEAFF.

This clonotype appeared once. The gene calls are TRBV5-1 and TRBJ2-1; 12 positions agree with TRBD2. J lost 2 bases, V lost 0 bases, and 6 bases had no gene match. CDR1 is SGHRS and CDR2 is YFSETQ in the germline V gene. This CDR3 is built from 18 residues. CDR3 loop: CASSLVLAGGDTYNEQFF. CDR3 DNA sequence: TGCGCCAGCAGCTTGGTTCTAGCGGGGGGGGACACCTACAATGAGCAGTTCTTC.

This clonotype was counted only a few times. The chain uses TRBV20-1 and TRBJ2-7; D not resolved. The J call may be faulty, since TRBJ2-5 better matches the DNA end. Germline CDR1 DFQATT, CDR2 SNEGSKA (reference sequence). This CDR3 region has 12 residues. CDR3 coding DNA: TGCAGTGCTAGTGGAGCGAGGGAGACCCAGTACTTC. Its protein product is CSASGARETQYF.

This clonotype was found a few times. The rearrangement joins TRBV3-1 to TRBJ2-6, with a tentative D call TRBD1 (6 bases). Trimming took 1 base from V and 4 from J, leaving 11 bases between them. Germline V CDR1 and CDR2: LGHDT, YNNKEL (reference sequence). This CDR3 spans 16 amino acids. The CDR3 reads CASSQVRTEGANVLTF. Here the CDR3 DNA reads TGTGCCAGCAGCCAAGTGAGGACAGAGGGGGCCAACGTCCTGACTTTC.

This chain's CDR3 is CASSKRGPSADTQYF. In nucleotides, the CDR3 is TGTGCCAGCAGTAAGCGGGGGCCCTCGGCAGATACGCAGTATTTT. The chain has TRBV27 and TRBJ2-3; 8 nucleotides agree with TRBD2. Germline loops: CDR1 MNHEY, CDR2 SMNVEV (reference sequence). The CDR3 loop spans 15 amino acids. The V gene end was trimmed by 5 bases and the J gene end by 4 bases; junction bases not matched to a gene: 8.

In this sample, this clonotype turned up a few times. The chain couples TRBV5-1 to TRBJ1-6, with 7 bases lining up with TRBD1. The CDR3 length is 14 residues. Germline values: CDR1 SGHRS, CDR2 YFSETQ. V lost 3 bases, J lost 9 bases, and 6 bases stayed unmatched. As DNA, the CDR3 is TGCGCCAGCAGCTCGTCTGCAGGGGGTTCACCCCTCCACTTT. It encodes CASSSSAGGSPLHF.

This sequence joins TRBV29-1 and TRBJ1-1; perhaps TRBD1 as D (6 bases). Trimming removed 7 bases at V and 5 bases at J, with 14 bases between. The germline gives CDR1 SQVTM, CDR2 ANQGSEA. The CDR3 extends over 12 amino acids. CDR3 residues: CSAPLQGTEAFF. CDR3 nucleotides: TGCAGCGCCCCCTTGCAGGGGACTGAAGCTTTCTTT. Filled out from reference TRBV29-1 and TRBJ1-1, the complete variable domain reads SAVISQKPSRDICQRGTSLTIQCQVDSQVTMMFWYRQQPGQSLTLIATANQGSEATYESGFVIDKFPISRPNLTFSTLTVSNMSPEDSSIYLCSAPLQGTEAFFGQGTRLTVV.

This clonotype has just a few counts. V gene TRBV30 combines with J gene TRBJ1-2, with a weak D call TRBD1 (6 bases). V shed 4 bases and J shed 4 bases, with 22 bases lying between them. CDR3 length: 16 residues. Germline V CDR1 and CDR2: GTSNPN, SVGIG (reference sequence). The CDR3 is CAWNKAGHSGSYGYTF. Here the CDR3 DNA reads TGTGCCTGGAACAAAGCGGGACATTCGGGGTCCTATGGCTACACCTTC.

The gene calls are TRBV12-3 or TRBV12-4 and TRBJ2-7; tentatively, D is TRBD1 or TRBD2 (5 bases each). The CDR3 is 13 amino acids. V was pared by 8 bases and J by 2 bases, with 13 bases between. As DNA, the CDR3 is TGTGCCAGCTATTCCTGGGGGACCTACGAGCAGTACTTC. Protein product: CASYSWGTYEQYF.